This is a list of T cell receptor beta chains from one sample in a study of OX40 agonist ivuxolimab in advanced cancers. Libraries were prepared by immunoSEQ multiplex PCR; TCRdb keeps only in-frame clonotypes and omits some of them. The table has approximately 23,000 clones, approximately 80% seen once; the top ten hold roughly 36%. This specimen consisted of CD4+ or CD8+ T cells sorted from blood, obtained in a trial of the OX40 agonist ivuxolimab. The receptor set was obtained from an adult with an advanced solid tumor such as melanoma, head and neck, liver or kidney cancer. Each CDR3 is given with its conserved first and last residue. Fields, in order: V gene, J gene, D gene, clone size, CDR3 DNA, CDR3 protein. The D gene is left open where the match is weak. Clone sizes are given selectively: once, few, many, or a class where the clone is expanded.

v_gene: TRBV7-9; j_gene: TRBJ2-3; d_gene: NA; abundance: NA; CDR3nt: TGTGCCAGCAGCTTAGGGGGACATACGACAGATACGCAGTATTTT; CDR3aa: CASSLGGHTTDTQYF
v_gene: TRBV6-6; j_gene: TRBJ2-7; d_gene: NA; abundance: few; CDR3nt: TGTGCCAGCAGTTACTCAACAGGGGAGCAGTACTTC; CDR3aa: CASSYSTGEQYF
v_gene: TRBV5-4; j_gene: TRBJ2-7; d_gene: NA; abundance: NA; CDR3nt: TGTGCCAGCAGCTTATCCCACGAGCAGTACTTC; CDR3aa: CASSLSHEQYF
v_gene: TRBV9; j_gene: TRBJ2-3; d_gene: NA; abundance: NA; CDR3nt: TGTGCCAGCAGCGTAGAGGGCAGGGCCACAGATACGCAGTATTTT; CDR3aa: CASSVEGRATDTQYF
v_gene: TRBV7-2; j_gene: TRBJ2-1; d_gene: TRBD1; abundance: NA; CDR3nt: TGTGCCAGCACCACGGACAGGGGAGGTGAGCAGTTCTTC; CDR3aa: CASTTDRGGEQFF
v_gene: TRBV6-5; j_gene: TRBJ2-7; d_gene: NA; abundance: once; CDR3nt: TGTGCCAGCAGTTCTGGGGGCTACGAGCAGTACTTC; CDR3aa: CASSSGGYEQYF
v_gene: TRBV27; j_gene: TRBJ1-5; d_gene: TRBD1; abundance: NA; CDR3nt: TGTGCCAGCAGTTCGGGACAGCCCCTGGAGCCCCAGCATTTT; CDR3aa: CASSSGQPLEPQHF
v_gene: TRBV20-1; j_gene: TRBJ2-3; d_gene: NA; abundance: NA; CDR3nt: TGCAGTGCTAGGGATACAGATACGCAGTATTTT; CDR3aa: CSARDTDTQYF
v_gene: TRBV14; j_gene: TRBJ2-5; d_gene: TRBD2; abundance: NA; CDR3nt: TGTGCCAGCAGCCAAGTGGCGGGAGGCCAAGAGACCCAGTACTTC; CDR3aa: CASSQVAGGQETQYF
v_gene: TRBV10-1; j_gene: TRBJ2-3; d_gene: TRBD2; abundance: NA; CDR3nt: TGCGCCAGCAGTGGAAGACTAGCGGGAGTGACAGATACGCAGTATTTT; CDR3aa: CASSGRLAGVTDTQYF
v_gene: TRBV28; j_gene: TRBJ2-7; d_gene: NA; abundance: NA; CDR3nt: TGTGCCAGCTCGCAGACAGGAAGCTCCTACGAGCAGTACTTC; CDR3aa: CASSQTGSSYEQYF
v_gene: TRBV14; j_gene: TRBJ2-4; d_gene: NA; abundance: NA; CDR3nt: TGTGCCAGCAGCCTCAGGGGGGGGATGAACATTCAGTACTTC; CDR3aa: CASSLRGGMNIQYF
v_gene: TRBV7-6; j_gene: TRBJ1-4; d_gene: NA; abundance: NA; CDR3nt: TGTGCCAGCAGCTTAGTGGGCAGGAGCGAAAAACTGTTTTTT; CDR3aa: CASSLVGRSEKLFF
v_gene: TRBV4-1; j_gene: TRBJ2-5; d_gene: NA; abundance: NA; CDR3nt: TGCGCCAGCAGCCAAACCCCCCCCGGGGGCTCGCAAGAGACCCAGTACTTC; CDR3aa: CASSQTPPGGSQETQYF
v_gene: TRBV19; j_gene: TRBJ1-6; d_gene: NA; abundance: NA; CDR3nt: TGTGCCAGTTGTTATGGTCTGCCTACCGATAATTCACCCCTCCACTTT; CDR3aa: CASCYGLPTDNSPLHF
v_gene: TRBV29-1; j_gene: TRBJ2-7; d_gene: NA; abundance: NA; CDR3nt: TGCAGCGTTGTATTCATCGTTTCTTCCGGGACCGAAGAGCAGTACTTC; CDR3aa: CSVVFIVSSGTEEQYF
v_gene: TRBV13; j_gene: TRBJ1-6; d_gene: NA; abundance: NA; CDR3nt: TGTGCCAGCAGCTTAATGGGGTTATCACCCCTCCACTTT; CDR3aa: CASSLMGLSPLHF
v_gene: TRBV6-5; j_gene: TRBJ1-2; d_gene: NA; abundance: NA; CDR3nt: TGTGCCAGCAGTTACGGTGGGGAGGGCTATGGCTACACCTTC; CDR3aa: CASSYGGEGYGYTF
v_gene: TRBV2; j_gene: TRBJ2-7; d_gene: NA; abundance: NA; CDR3nt: TGTGCCAGCAGTGGACAGTCCTACGAGCAGTACTTC; CDR3aa: CASSGQSYEQYF
v_gene: TRBV15; j_gene: TRBJ2-1; d_gene: NA; abundance: NA; CDR3nt: TGTGCCACCAGCAGGGGGCGGGGTACTCGCTACAATGAGCAGTTCTTC; CDR3aa: CATSRGRGTRYNEQFF
v_gene: TRBV29-1; j_gene: TRBJ2-7; d_gene: NA; abundance: NA; CDR3nt: TGCAGCGTTGAAACCCACGGCCTTAGCGAGCAGTACTTC; CDR3aa: CSVETHGLSEQYF
v_gene: TRBV6-5; j_gene: TRBJ2-7; d_gene: TRBD1; abundance: NA; CDR3nt: TGTGCCAGCAGTACGACAGGGGAGGACTACGAGCAGTACTTC; CDR3aa: CASSTTGEDYEQYF